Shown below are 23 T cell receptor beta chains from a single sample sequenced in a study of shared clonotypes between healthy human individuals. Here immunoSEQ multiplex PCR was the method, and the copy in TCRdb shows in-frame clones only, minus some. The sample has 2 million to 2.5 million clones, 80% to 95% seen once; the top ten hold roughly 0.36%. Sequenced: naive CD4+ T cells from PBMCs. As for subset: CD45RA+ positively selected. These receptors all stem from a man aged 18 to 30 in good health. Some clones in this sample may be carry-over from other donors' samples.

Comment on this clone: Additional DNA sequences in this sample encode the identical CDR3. The CDR3 protein is CASSSQGGSDTQYF. CDR3 bases: TGCGCCAGCAGCTCGCAAGGGGGGTCAGATACGCAGTATTTT. V and J are TRBV5-1 and TRBJ2-3, with D perhaps TRBD1 or TRBD2 (6 bases each). Germline V gene data show CDR1 as SGHRS and CDR2 as YFSETQ. There are 14 residues in the CDR3. Deletions cut 3 bases from V and 4 bases from J, with 12 bases between.

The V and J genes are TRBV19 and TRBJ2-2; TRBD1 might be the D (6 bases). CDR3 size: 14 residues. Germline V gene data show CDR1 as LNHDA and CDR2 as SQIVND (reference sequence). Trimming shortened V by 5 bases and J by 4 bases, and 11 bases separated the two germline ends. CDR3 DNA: TGTGCCAGTAGTTCGGTAGGGGGCACCGGGGAGCTGTTTTTT. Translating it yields CASSSVGGTGELFF.

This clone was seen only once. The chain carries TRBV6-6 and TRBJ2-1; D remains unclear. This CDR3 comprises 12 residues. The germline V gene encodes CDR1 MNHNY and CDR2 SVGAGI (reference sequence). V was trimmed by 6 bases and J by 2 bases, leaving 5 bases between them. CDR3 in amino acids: CASSQPYNEQFF. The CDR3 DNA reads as TGTGCCAGCAGCCAACCCTACAATGAGCAGTTCTTC.

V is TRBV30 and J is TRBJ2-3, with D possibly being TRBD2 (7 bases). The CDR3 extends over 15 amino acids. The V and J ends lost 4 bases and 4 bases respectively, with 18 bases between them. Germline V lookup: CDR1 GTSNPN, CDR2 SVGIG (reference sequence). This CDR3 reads CAWTRGGRGSDTQYF. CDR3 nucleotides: TGTGCCTGGACCCGAGGGGGGAGGGGATCAGATACGCAGTATTTT.

The CDR3 DNA sequence: TGTGCCAGCAGCTTGGCCCCGGGAGGTGAGCAGTTCTTC. Its protein is CASSLAPGGEQFF. The genes are TRBV5-4 and TRBJ2-1; 7 nucleotides match TRBD2. The CDR3 is made up of 13 amino acids. Germline lookup yields CDR1 SGHNT and CDR2 YYREEE (reference sequence). J was trimmed by 9 bases and V by 0 bases; bases with no gene match: 3.

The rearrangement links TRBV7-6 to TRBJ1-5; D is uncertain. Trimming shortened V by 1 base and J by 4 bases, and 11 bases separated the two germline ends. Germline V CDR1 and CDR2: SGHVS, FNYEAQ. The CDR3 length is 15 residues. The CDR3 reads CASSLDSAGNQPQHF. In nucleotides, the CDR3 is TGTGCCAGCAGCTTAGATTCAGCCGGGAATCAGCCCCAGCATTTT.

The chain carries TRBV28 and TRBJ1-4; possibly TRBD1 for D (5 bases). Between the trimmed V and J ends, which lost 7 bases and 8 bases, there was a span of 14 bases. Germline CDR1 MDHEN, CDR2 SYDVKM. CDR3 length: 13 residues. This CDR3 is CASTVDIGEKLFF. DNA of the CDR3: TGTGCCAGCACTGTGGACATCGGAGAAAAACTGTTTTTT.

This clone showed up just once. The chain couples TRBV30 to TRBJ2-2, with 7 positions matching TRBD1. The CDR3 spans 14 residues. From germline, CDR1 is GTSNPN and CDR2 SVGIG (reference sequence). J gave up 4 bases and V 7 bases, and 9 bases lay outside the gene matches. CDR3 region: CASQGQLGTGELFF. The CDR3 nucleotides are TGTGCCTCCCAGGGACAGCTGGGCACCGGGGAGCTGTTTTTT. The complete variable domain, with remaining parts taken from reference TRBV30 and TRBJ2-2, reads SQTIHQWPATLVQPVGSPLSLECTVEGTSNPNLYWYRQAAGRGLQLLFYSVGIGQISSEVPQNLSASRPQDRQFILSSKKLLLSDSGFYLCASQGQLGTGELFFGEGSRLTVL.

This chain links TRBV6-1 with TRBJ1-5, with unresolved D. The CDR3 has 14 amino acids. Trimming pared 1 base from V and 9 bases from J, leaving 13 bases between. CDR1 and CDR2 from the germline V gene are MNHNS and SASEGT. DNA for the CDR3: TGTGCCAGCAGTGAAGGGGGTCTCGGTTGGCCCCAGCATTTT. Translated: CASSEGGLGWPQHF.

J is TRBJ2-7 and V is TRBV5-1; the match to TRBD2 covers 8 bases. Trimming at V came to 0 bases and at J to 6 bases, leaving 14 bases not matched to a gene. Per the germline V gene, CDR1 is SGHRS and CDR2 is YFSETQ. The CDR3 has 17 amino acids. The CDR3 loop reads CASSLASTSAAGSEQYF. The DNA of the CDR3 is TGCGCCAGCAGCTTGGCCTCGACTAGCGCCGCCGGCTCCGAGCAGTACTTC.

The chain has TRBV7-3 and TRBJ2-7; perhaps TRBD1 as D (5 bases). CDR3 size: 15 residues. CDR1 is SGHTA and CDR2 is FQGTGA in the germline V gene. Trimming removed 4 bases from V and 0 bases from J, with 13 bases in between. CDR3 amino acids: CASSSQGYSSYEQYF. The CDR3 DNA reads TGTGCCAGCAGCTCCCAGGGCTACAGCTCCTACGAGCAGTACTTC.

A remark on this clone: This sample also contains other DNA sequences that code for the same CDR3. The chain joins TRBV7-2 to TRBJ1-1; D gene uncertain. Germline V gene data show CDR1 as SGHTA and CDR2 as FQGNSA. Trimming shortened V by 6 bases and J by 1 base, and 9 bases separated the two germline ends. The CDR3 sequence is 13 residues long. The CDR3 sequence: CASSRQENTEAFF. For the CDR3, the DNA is TGTGCCAGCAGTCGCCAGGAGAACACTGAAGCTTTCTTT.

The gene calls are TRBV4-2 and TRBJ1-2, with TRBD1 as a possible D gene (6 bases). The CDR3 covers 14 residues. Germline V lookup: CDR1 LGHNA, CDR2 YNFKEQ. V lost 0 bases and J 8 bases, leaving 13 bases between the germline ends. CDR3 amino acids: CASSQDGGAGGYTF. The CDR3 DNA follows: TGTGCCAGCAGCCAAGATGGGGGCGCCGGAGGCTACACCTTC.

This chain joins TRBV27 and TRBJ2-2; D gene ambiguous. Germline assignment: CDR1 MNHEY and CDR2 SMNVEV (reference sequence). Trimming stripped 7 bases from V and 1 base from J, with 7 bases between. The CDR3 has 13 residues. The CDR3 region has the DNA TGTGCCAGCACAGGTTTGAACACCGGGGAGCTGTTTTTT. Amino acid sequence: CASTGLNTGELFF.

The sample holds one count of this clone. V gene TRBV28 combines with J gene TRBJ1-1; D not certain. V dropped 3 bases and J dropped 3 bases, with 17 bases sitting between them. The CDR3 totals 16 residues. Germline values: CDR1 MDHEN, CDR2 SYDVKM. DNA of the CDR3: TGTGCCAGCAGTTTCGAGATCCTACAACCGGACACTGAAGCTTTCTTT. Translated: CASSFEILQPDTEAFF.

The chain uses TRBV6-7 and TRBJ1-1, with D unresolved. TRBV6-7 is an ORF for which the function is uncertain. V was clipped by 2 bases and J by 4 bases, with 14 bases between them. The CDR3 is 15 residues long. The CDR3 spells CASSYVTIQCTEAFF. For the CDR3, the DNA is TGTGCCAGCAGTTACGTGACAATTCAGTGCACTGAAGCTTTCTTT.

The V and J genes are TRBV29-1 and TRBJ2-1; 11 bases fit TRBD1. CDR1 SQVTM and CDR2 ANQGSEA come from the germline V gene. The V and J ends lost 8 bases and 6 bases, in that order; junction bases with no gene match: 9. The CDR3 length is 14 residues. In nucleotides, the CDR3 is TGCAGCTCGGCAACCGGGACAGGGGGCAATGAGCAGTTCTTC. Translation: CSSATGTGGNEQFF.

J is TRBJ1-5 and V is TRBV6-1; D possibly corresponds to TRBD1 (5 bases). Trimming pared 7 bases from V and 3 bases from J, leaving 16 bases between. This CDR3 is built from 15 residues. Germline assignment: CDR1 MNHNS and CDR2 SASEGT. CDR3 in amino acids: CASMIPGRSNQPQHF. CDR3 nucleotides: TGTGCCAGCATGATTCCGGGACGTTCCAATCAGCCCCAGCATTTT.

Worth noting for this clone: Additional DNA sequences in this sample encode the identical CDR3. CDR3 DNA: TGTGCCAGCAGTTACTCCGCGGGAGGGTCCTACGAGCAGTACTTC. Translation gives CASSYSAGGSYEQYF. V usage is TRBV6-5 and J usage is TRBJ2-7; 9 positions agree with TRBD2. The CDR3 length is 15 residues. The V segment lost 0 bases and the J segment 1 base; nucleotides outside the gene matches: 1. Germline V CDR1 and CDR2: MNHEY, SVGAGI.

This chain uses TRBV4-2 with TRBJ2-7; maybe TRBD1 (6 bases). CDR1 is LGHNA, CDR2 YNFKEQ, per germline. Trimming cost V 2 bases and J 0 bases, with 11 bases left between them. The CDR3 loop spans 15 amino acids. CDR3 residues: CASSQPTGSSYEQYF. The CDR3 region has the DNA TGTGCCAGCAGCCAACCAACAGGGTCCTCCTACGAGCAGTACTTC.

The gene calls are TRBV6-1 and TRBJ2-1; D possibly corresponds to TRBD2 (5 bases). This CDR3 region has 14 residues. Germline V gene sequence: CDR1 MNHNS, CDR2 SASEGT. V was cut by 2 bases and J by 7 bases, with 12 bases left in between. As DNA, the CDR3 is TGTGCCAGCAGTGAATTGGTAGCGTCAAATGAGCAGTTCTTC. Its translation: CASSELVASNEQFF.

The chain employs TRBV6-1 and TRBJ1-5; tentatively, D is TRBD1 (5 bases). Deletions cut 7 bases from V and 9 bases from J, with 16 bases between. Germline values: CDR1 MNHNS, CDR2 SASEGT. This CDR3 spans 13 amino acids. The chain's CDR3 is CASIRDPSGPQHF. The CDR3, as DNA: TGTGCCAGCATCCGGGACCCTAGCGGGCCCCAGCATTTT.

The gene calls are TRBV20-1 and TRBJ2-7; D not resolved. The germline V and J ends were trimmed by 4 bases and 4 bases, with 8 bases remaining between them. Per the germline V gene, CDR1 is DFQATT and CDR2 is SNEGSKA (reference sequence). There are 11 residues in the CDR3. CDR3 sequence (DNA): TGCAGTGCTATACTCCTTTACGAGCAGTACTTC. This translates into CSAILLYEQYF.